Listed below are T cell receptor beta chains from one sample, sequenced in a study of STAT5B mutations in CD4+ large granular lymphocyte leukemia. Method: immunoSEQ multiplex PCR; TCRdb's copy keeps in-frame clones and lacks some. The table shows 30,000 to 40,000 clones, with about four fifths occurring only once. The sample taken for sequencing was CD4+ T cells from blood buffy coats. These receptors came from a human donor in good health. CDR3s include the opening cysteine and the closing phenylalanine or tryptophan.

cdr3_aa: CASRPASYNEQFF
v_call: TRBV5-1
cdr3_length: 13
j_call: TRBJ2-1

cdr3_aa: CASSEETQETQYF
v_call: TRBV5-5
cdr3_length: 13
j_call: TRBJ2-5

cdr3_aa: CASSAGGTRDSYNSPLHF
v_call: TRBV5-1
cdr3_length: 18
j_call: TRBJ1-6

cdr3_aa: CASSETRGYEQYF
v_call: TRBV6-1
cdr3_length: 13
j_call: TRBJ2-7

cdr3_aa: CASSLTLGSGSGNEQFF
v_call: TRBV7-3
cdr3_length: 17
j_call: TRBJ2-1

cdr3_aa: CASRGQGSRTGELFF
v_call: TRBV19
cdr3_length: 15
j_call: TRBJ2-2

cdr3_aa: CASSSGTSMNNEQFF
v_call: TRBV2
cdr3_length: 15
j_call: TRBJ2-1

cdr3_aa: CASSTGLARPGELFF
v_call: TRBV7-2
cdr3_length: 15
j_call: TRBJ2-2

cdr3_aa: CAISEGLKETQYF
v_call: TRBV10-3
cdr3_length: 13
j_call: TRBJ2-5

cdr3_aa: CASSSPGWGNTIYF
v_call: TRBV7-2
cdr3_length: 14
j_call: TRBJ1-3

cdr3_aa: CASSRGDRGCGANVLTF
v_call: TRBV21-1
cdr3_length: 17
j_call: TRBJ2-6

cdr3_aa: CASRSPTENTEAFF
v_call: TRBV28
cdr3_length: 14
j_call: TRBJ1-1

cdr3_aa: CASSSSGSLREGEQFF
v_call: TRBV28
cdr3_length: 16
j_call: TRBJ2-1

cdr3_aa: CASSPSTSGGETQYF
v_call: TRBV5-1
cdr3_length: 15
j_call: TRBJ2-5

cdr3_aa: CASSTGLKSLFF
v_call: TRBV19
cdr3_length: 12
j_call: TRBJ1-4

cdr3_aa: CASSVGNIQYF
v_call: TRBV9
cdr3_length: 11
j_call: TRBJ2-4

cdr3_aa: CASSLSAQTSGGYNEQFF
v_call: TRBV5-1
cdr3_length: 18
j_call: TRBJ2-1

cdr3_aa: CASSPLPRGQGVKDEQFF
v_call: TRBV7-3
cdr3_length: 18
j_call: TRBJ2-1